A selection of T cell receptor beta chains follows, all from one sample in a study of T cells after yellow fever vaccination. Each CDR3 protein is one row after TCRdb ran MiXCR on the 5' RACE reads. The sample holds about 240,000 distinct CDR3 sequences, 3.6% seen once. The input for sequencing was PBMCs, taken 15 days after the yellow fever booster vaccination. The receptors were sampled from a man between 18 and 35 years old who received the YFV17D yellow fever vaccine. The CDR3 runs from the conserved cysteine through the conserved F or W. Fields, in order: V gene, clone size, CDR3 protein. Clone size is shown for a subset of rows, as once, few, many or a class of expanded clone.

TRBV6-5 many CASSSGAGTGELFF
TRBV7-3 few CASSKDQGFGELFF
TRBV5-1 many CASSLGTGNTEAFF
TRBV5-5 many CASSSLFEAFF
TRBV5-1 . CASSPGQNTDTQYF
TRBV5-1 . CASSLGLAEPSDTQYF
TRBV28 many CASSLEGRTETQYF
TRBV12-3/TRBV12-4 many CASEGVPTNTEAFF
TRBV15 many CATVGLADLNSYNEQFF
TRBV7-9 many CASSLGGRYNEQFF
TRBV7-6 many CASSLELVGSNGYTF
TRBV20-1 many CSARRTGSAITQYF
TRBV5-1 many CASSLEGNTIYF
TRBV6-2/TRBV6-3 many CASSYAVTDTQYF
TRBV7-9 many CASSLARGEGDTQYF
TRBV12-3/TRBV12-4 many CASSQGGGNYNEQFF
TRBV5-5 . CASSSGTGALEAFF
TRBV10-3 . CAISAGTILEAFF
TRBV12-3/TRBV12-4 many CASSFARAYGYTF
TRBV12-3/TRBV12-4 many CATTPPRQGMNTEAFF
TRBV4-2 few CASSPRSGGESTDTQYF
TRBV20-1 many CSARDAGVQETQYF
TRBV5-1 many CASSLNLQETQYF
TRBV7-9 many CASGGDNGYTF
TRBV20-1 many CSAVGTEDPTDTQYF
TRBV5-1 many CASRLTPENTEAFF